A single sample is the source of the 14 T cell receptor beta chains below, sequenced in a study of breast tumors, draining lymph nodes, adjacent tissues. The lymph nodes were axillary draining lymph nodes from breast cancer patients. MiXCR was run by TCRdb on the multiplex PCR reads, yielding one entry per CDR3 protein. The profile covers around 140,000 distinct CDR3 sequences, with under 25% appearing a single time and around 2.6% taken by the ten largest. Sequences were obtained from axillary lymph node tissue. Receptor source: a female donor with breast cancer. Some clones in this sample may be carry-over from other donors' samples.

The V gene is TRBV6-5, the J gene TRBJ2-2, with D possibly TRBD1 on 6 matching bases. Germline V gene lookup returns CDR1 MNHEY and CDR2 SVGAGI. This CDR3 spans 16 amino acids. Trimming left V 6 bases short and J 3 bases short, with 17 bases between. CDR3 DNA: TGTGCCAGCAGACCAGGGGCAGGGAAGTACACCGGGGAGCTGTTTTTT. Protein sequence: CASRPGAGKYTGELFF.

With regard to this clonotype: A read error may explain this, as a much larger clone is one base away. The V and J genes are TRBV2 and TRBJ1-4; D not resolved. The CDR3 sequence is 14 residues long. CDR1 and CDR2 (germline): SNHLY, FYNNEI. The ends were cut back, 7 bases at V and 0 bases at J, with 9 bases in the middle. For the CDR3, the DNA is TGTGCCAGCAAAGAAGAGGCAACTAATGAAAAACTGTTTTTT. It yields the protein CASKEEATNEKLFF.

In its sample, this clonotype was seen a few times. The chain has TRBV18 and TRBJ2-1, with D possibly matching TRBD2 (6 bases). Trimming shortened V by 2 bases and J by 3 bases, and 8 bases separated the two germline ends. The CDR3 contains 14 residues. In germline, CDR1 is KGHSH, CDR2 LQKENI. The CDR3 region has the DNA TGTGCCAGCTCACCAATGCGGGACTACAATGAGCAGTTCTTC. This gives the protein CASSPMRDYNEQFF. Full variable domain (outside the CDR3, taken from reference TRBV18 and TRBJ2-1): NAGVMQNPRHLVRRRGQEARLRCSPMKGHSHVYWYRQLPEEGLKFMVYLQKENIIDESGMPKERFSAEFPKEGPSILRIQQVVRGDSAAYFCASSPMRDYNEQFFGPGTRLTVL.

This clonotype came up many times. Here the CDR3 DNA reads TGTGCCAGCCACCTTAACAGGGGAAACAATGAGCAGTTCTTC. Protein: CASHLNRGNNEQFF. The chain carries TRBV2 and TRBJ2-1; 7 bases agree with TRBD1. Germline lookup yields CDR1 SNHLY and CDR2 FYNNEI. V shed 8 bases and J 5 bases; nucleotides not matched to a gene: 9. The CDR3 runs 14 residues.

This clonotype has at least ten counts. J is TRBJ2-3 and V is TRBV6-2 or TRBV6-3, with 8 nucleotides matching TRBD1. The CDR3 totals 16 residues. With 8 bases clipped from V and 2 bases from J, the junction kept 12 bases outside the gene matches. Germline values: CDR1 MNHEY, CDR2 SVGEGT. The CDR3 DNA follows: TGTGCCAGCTCCCCTTCGGACAGGGCTAACACAGATACGCAGTATTTT. It is translated as CASSPSDRANTDTQYF.

This clonotype showed up many times. J is TRBJ1-5 and V is TRBV6-1, with D unclear. CDR3 size: 14 residues. CDR1 and CDR2 from the germline V gene are MNHNS and SASEGT. The ends were cut back, 2 bases at V and 3 bases at J, with 8 bases in the middle. The CDR3 loop is CASSELRSNQPQHF. CDR3 DNA sequence: TGTGCCAGCAGTGAACTCAGGTCCAATCAGCCCCAGCATTTT.

The chain is built from TRBV20-1 and TRBJ2-5; D could derive from TRBD1 or TRBD2 (5 bases each). The CDR3 contains 13 residues. The V and J ends lost 3 bases and 5 bases respectively, with 13 bases between them. Germline V gene lookup returns CDR1 DFQATT and CDR2 SNEGSKA (reference sequence). CDR3 DNA sequence: TGCAGTGCTAGTGTGGGGGATTGGGAGACCCAGTACTTC. Residues: CSASVGDWETQYF.

The rearrangement joins TRBV18 to TRBJ2-1, with a possible D match to TRBD2 (6 bases). The V end lost 4 bases, the J end lost 5 bases, and 15 bases lay between the germline ends. Per germline, CDR1 KGHSH and CDR2 LQKENI. This CDR3 has 15 residues. CDR3 protein: CASSLLATKNNEQFF. The DNA of the CDR3 is TGTGCCAGCTCACTGCTAGCGACTAAAAACAATGAGCAGTTCTTC.

In its sample, this clonotype was seen many times. The V gene is TRBV4-1, the J gene TRBJ1-6; 9 positions match TRBD1. V lost 0 bases to trimming and J lost 10 bases; unmatched junction nucleotides: 4. CDR1 is MGHRA, CDR2 YSYEKL, per germline. This CDR3 has 15 residues. CDR3 sequence: CASSQEGTGLSPLHF. The CDR3 DNA sequence: TGCGCCAGCAGCCAAGAGGGGACAGGGTTATCACCCCTCCACTTT.

This clonotype was seen ten or more times. This chain connects TRBV2 to TRBJ1-6; 8 positions match TRBD1. V was clipped by 2 bases and J by 7 bases; unmatched bases: 7. The CDR3 is 16 residues long. Germline V lookup: CDR1 SNHLY, CDR2 FYNNEI. The CDR3 is CASSEWQGATNSPLHF. Written as DNA, the CDR3 is TGTGCCAGCAGTGAATGGCAGGGGGCGACGAATTCACCCCTCCACTTT.

The count of this clonotype is one. A much larger clone lies a single base off, so this may be a read error. This is likely a read error, given that the CDR3 carries no conserved phenylalanine or tryptophan at its end. The rearrangement joins TRBV12-3 or TRBV12-4 to TRBJ1-3, with D uncertain. V lost 6 bases to trimming and J lost 0 bases, with 12 bases between them. CDR3 length: 15 residues. The CDR3 DNA reads TGTGCCAGCAGCTACAGCTGGAGCTCTGGAAACACCATATATTCT. This gives the protein CASSYSWSSGNTIYS.

For this clonotype: One base away lies a much larger clone, so this may be a sequencing read error. The chain combines TRBV29-1 with TRBJ2-1, with 11 bases aligning to TRBD1. This CDR3 spans 13 amino acids. Germline CDR1 is SQVTM and CDR2 is ANQGSEA. With 7 bases clipped from V and 12 bases from J, the junction kept 11 bases outside the gene matches. In DNA form, the CDR3 reads TGCAGCGCCGGGACAGGGGGGCTGAGGGGGCAGTTCTTC. Protein: CSAGTGGLRGQFF.

Remarks on this clonotype: The junction and the germline gene differ at one end; a read error may be behind it. This rearrangement joins TRBV18 to TRBJ2-3; TRBD1 is a possible D gene (5 bases). The length of the CDR3 is 14 residues. Germline assignment: CDR1 KGHSH and CDR2 LQKENI. CDR3 residues: CAGSRATDTDTQYF. In DNA form, the CDR3 reads TGTGCCGGCTCACGAGCGACAGACACAGATACGCAGTATTTT.

This clonotype appeared many times. The V call is TRBV19, the J call TRBJ2-1; D not certain. V was cut by 6 bases and J by 5 bases, with 5 bases left in between. From germline, CDR1 is LNHDA and CDR2 SQIVND (reference sequence). The CDR3 runs to 11 residues. The CDR3 nucleotides are TGTGCCAGTAGGAATAACAATGAGCAGTTCTTC. This codes for CASRNNNEQFF.